This T cell receptor beta chain was found in a study of cytomegalovirus exposure and HLA in healthy donors. Across the study: In a previous analysis, 95 million to 130 million unique TCR beta sequences were found from some 180 million T cells. Regarding the study as a whole: Many donors carried some public TCRs, although rarity characterized most TCR sequences. Per a prior analysis, the majority of TCR beta V segments were productive roughly 87% or roughly 30% of the time.

V was clipped by 5 bases and J by 5 bases; unmatched bases: 2. The CDR3 spans 13 residues. Germline lookup yields CDR1 LNHDA and CDR2 SQIVND (reference sequence). The PCR was carried out with 60 Vbeta primers and 13 Jbeta primers. Repertoires were generated with immunoSEQ multiplex PCR, while TCRdb's copy carries only in-frame clones and drops some. The sample includes approximately 170,000 clones, under 80% seen only once; the top ten take about 2.9%. Concerning this clone itself: Its antigen is not known.

V is TRBV19 and J is TRBJ1-2, with 10 positions matching TRBD1. This TCR was recovered from a female donor in good health and CMV-seronegative. Sequencing was carried out using PBMCs. The chain's CDR3 is CASSGQGVYGYTF. The CDR3, as DNA: TGTGCCAGTAGTGGACAGGGGGTTTATGGCTACACCTTC. Drawing the rest from reference TRBV19 and TRBJ1-2, the complete variable domain is DGGITQSPKYLFRKEGQNVTLSCEQNLNHDAMYWYRQDPGQGLRLIYYSQIVNDFQKGDIAEGYSVSREKKESFPLTVTSAQKNPTAFYLCASSGQGVYGYTFGSGTRLTVV.